The 8 T cell receptor beta chains reported below all come from one sample, sequenced in a study of early T cells in non-severe SARS-CoV-2 infection. MiXCR, applied by TCRdb to the 5' RACE reads, yields one record per CDR3 protein. The sample carries roughly 50,000 distinct CDR3 sequences, approximately 7.5% recorded once. The sequencing input was whole blood. These receptors all stem from an adult who was a healthcare worker with PCR-confirmed SARS-CoV-2 infection or an uninfected control (not recorded which).

Ten or more counts support this clonotype. The rearrangement joins TRBV15 to TRBJ2-1; the D is unclear. Trimming took 1 base from V and 4 from J, leaving 11 bases between them. This CDR3 region has 15 residues. CDR1 LNHNV and CDR2 YYDKDF come from the germline V gene (reference sequence). The CDR3 sequence is CATSRGSNRYNEQFF. The DNA for the CDR3 is TGTGCCACCAGCAGAGGTTCTAACAGATACAATGAGCAGTTCTTC.

This clonotype appeared many times. J is TRBJ1-2 and V is TRBV4-3; 8 positions match TRBD1. V shed 0 bases and J 4 bases; nucleotides not matched to a gene: 4. The germline V gene encodes CDR1 LGHNA and CDR2 YSLEER. CDR3 length: 15 residues. The chain's CDR3 is CASSQDRGLSYGYTF. DNA of the CDR3: TGCGCCAGCAGCCAAGACAGGGGGCTCAGCTATGGCTACACCTTC.

V usage is TRBV7-6 and J usage is TRBJ2-7; 7 bases are a match to TRBD1. The ends lost 1 base at V and 3 bases at J; junction bases unmatched: 6. CDR1 is SGHVS and CDR2 is FNYEAQ in the germline V gene. The length of the CDR3 is 15 residues. CDR3 in DNA: TGTGCCAGCAGCTTAGATGACAGGGATTTCTACGAGCAGTACTTC. Encoded protein: CASSLDDRDFYEQYF.

This clonotype was recorded many times. V usage is TRBV7-8 and J usage is TRBJ2-7; a possible D gene is TRBD1 (6 bases). The CDR3 runs 14 residues. Deletions cut 2 bases from V and 3 bases from J, with 11 bases between. Germline CDR1 reads SGHVS; CDR2 reads FQNEAQ. The CDR3 coding sequence is TGTGCCAGCAGCTTAAGGGACATGATCTACGAGCAGTACTTC. Residues: CASSLRDMIYEQYF.

This clonotype was seen ten or more times. The rearrangement links TRBV20-1 to TRBJ2-2; the D gene is possibly TRBD2 (5 bases). The V end lost 0 bases, the J end lost 8 bases, and 13 bases lay between the germline ends. CDR3 length equals 14 residues. CDR1 and CDR2 from the germline V gene are DFQATT and SNEGSKA (reference sequence). CDR3 sequence: CSARDRGLRGELFF. The CDR3 DNA reads TGCAGTGCTAGAGATCGAGGGCTCCGTGGGGAGCTGTTTTTT.

This clonotype was counted many times. The chain carries TRBV28 and TRBJ2-7, with 7 bases that match TRBD1. Per the germline V gene, CDR1 is MDHEN and CDR2 is SYDVKM. The CDR3 runs 15 residues. After removal of 3 bases from V and 4 bases from J, the junction contained 9 bases not matched to a gene. The CDR3 DNA is TGTGCCAGCAGTTTTGCGGCAGGGGGTGGTTACGAGCAGTACTTC. It encodes CASSFAAGGGYEQYF.

This clonotype was detected ten times or more. V usage is TRBV21-1 and J usage is TRBJ1-1; the table's D call, TRBD1, has no DNA check behind it. TRBV21-1 counts as a pseudogene. CDR3 length equals 18 residues. The CDR3 here is CASSKPPDSRGGGTEAFF. CDR3 coding DNA: TGTGCCAGCAGCAAACCACCTGACAGCCGAGGGGGTGGCACTGAAGCTTTCTTT.

This clonotype was seen only a few times. The rearrangement links TRBV27 to TRBJ2-7; 10 bases map to TRBD1. Germline V gene sequence: CDR1 MNHEY, CDR2 SMNVEV (reference sequence). This CDR3 is built from 17 residues. The V gene end was trimmed by 5 bases and the J gene end by 2 bases; junction bases not matched to a gene: 12. The CDR3 reads CASSPKGAGTGAYEQYF. The CDR3 bases are TGTGCCAGCAGTCCGAAGGGTGCCGGGACAGGGGCCTACGAGCAGTACTTC.